The sequence of this T cell receptor (beta chain) was determined in a study of cytomegalovirus exposure and HLA in healthy donors. This CDR3 comprises 19 residues. From germline, CDR1 is SGHTA and CDR2 FQGTGA. The trim removed 4 bases at V and 0 bases at J, leaving 15 bases unmatched. The donors were members of the roughly 130-subject validation cohort (separate from the 666-subject first cohort). Repertoires were generated with immunoSEQ multiplex PCR, while TCRdb's copy carries only in-frame clones and drops some. Seen here are more than 90,000 clones, approximately 93% observed once, and the top ten hold approximately 1.1%.

This receptor was obtained from a woman under 40 in good health and CMV-seropositive. The V and J genes are TRBV7-3 and TRBJ2-1; 7 positions match TRBD2. The material sequenced was PBMCs. CDR3 sequence reads: CASSSSSIGLVGSYNEQFF. CDR3 DNA sequence: TGTGCCAGCAGCTCCTCGTCAATCGGACTAGTCGGCTCCTACAATGAGCAGTTCTTC.